Listed below are T cell receptor beta chains from one sample, sequenced in a study of neurological immune-mediated disorders. TCRdb independently ran MiXCR on the 5' RACE reads; one entry per CDR3 protein. The sample shows about 71,000 distinct CDR3 sequences, about a tenth of them seen only once. The sample taken for sequencing was PBMCs. The source of these receptors is a young man in good health. The CDR3 runs from the conserved cysteine through the conserved F or W. A D gene is named only where the DNA matches it firmly. A row's size may be missing; if present it is once, few, many or a size class.

V gene,D gene,clone size,J gene,CDR3 DNA,CDR3 protein
TRBV3-1,TRBD2,many,TRBJ2-2,TGTGCCAGCAGCCAATTAGCGGGGAACACCGGGGAGCTGTTTTTT,CASSQLAGNTGELFF
TRBV9,TRBD2,once,TRBJ2-7,TGTGTCAGCACCCGAGGAAGCGGGGTGGGCGAGCAGTACTTC,CVSTRGSGVGEQYF
TRBV9,.,many,TRBJ1-1,TGTGCCAGCAGCCCCCAGGACACTGAAGCTTTCTTT,CASSPQDTEAFF
TRBV5-5,TRBD1,many,TRBJ2-3,TGTGCCAGCAGCTTTGACAGGGTCACAGATACGCAGTATTTT,CASSFDRVTDTQYF
TRBV7-8,TRBD2,many,TRBJ2-7,TGTGCCAGCAGCTTAGCGCTGGCTAGCGGACACTACGAGCAGTACTTC,CASSLALASGHYEQYF
TRBV6-6,.,many,TRBJ2-3,TGTGCCAGCAGCCTCGCACAGGAAACCTTCACAGATACGCAGTATTTT,CASSLAQETFTDTQYF
TRBV5-1,.,many,TRBJ2-3,TGCGCCAGCGCCTCAGGGGTCGGCACAGATACGCAGTATTTT,CASASGVGTDTQYF
TRBV12-3/TRBV12-4,TRBD2,many,TRBJ2-1,TGTGCCAGCAGGACTAGCGGGAATGAGTATGAGCAGTTCTTC,CASRTSGNEYEQFF
TRBV10-3,TRBD2,many,TRBJ2-7,TGTGCCATCAGACAACTAGCGGGAGGCGACGAGCAGTACTTC,CAIRQLAGGDEQYF
TRBV20-1,.,many,TRBJ1-1,TGCAGTGCTAGGGTGGGGGCTAACACTGAAGCTTTCTTT,CSARVGANTEAFF
TRBV27,TRBD2,many,TRBJ2-1,TGTGCCAGCAATAGCGGGAGAGGGTTTACCGACAGCTCCTACAATGAGCAGTTCTTC,CASNSGRGFTDSSYNEQFF
TRBV5-1,TRBD2,many,TRBJ2-2,TGCGCCAGCAACCTCGGGAGAGCTAGCGGGACAAACACCGGGGAGCTGTTTTTT,CASNLGRASGTNTGELFF
TRBV7-2,TRBD2,many,TRBJ2-7,TGTGCCAGCAGCGTCGCCGGGACTAGCGGGCCGAGGGGCCAGTACTTC,CASSVAGTSGPRGQYF
TRBV10-2,TRBD2,many,TRBJ2-2,TGCGCCAGCAGTCTCCCGGGGGGAGGGGAGCTGTTTTTT,CASSLPGGGELFF
TRBV5-5,TRBD1,.,TRBJ1-1,TGTGCCAGCAGCTGGATACAGGGGGCAAACACTGAAGCTTTCTTT,CASSWIQGANTEAFF
TRBV20-1,.,many,TRBJ2-3,TGCAGTGCTAGAGATGCCCCACGCTCGGGGGAGAGGTCAGATACGCAGTATTTT,CSARDAPRSGERSDTQYF
TRBV5-1,.,many,TRBJ2-2,TGCGCCAGCAGCTCCGACAGTAAAAGAACCGGGGAGCTGTTTTTT,CASSSDSKRTGELFF